The 14 T cell receptor beta chains below come from one sample, sequenced in a study of cytomegalovirus exposure and HLA in healthy donors. The PCR was carried out with 60 Vbeta primers and 13 Jbeta primers. The protocol was immunoSEQ multiplex PCR, while the TCRdb copy is restricted to in-frame clones and leaves out a portion. The sample consists of some 220,000 clones, about 85% of them appearing once. The specimen was PBMCs. The source of these receptors is a girl aged 2-10 years in good health and CMV-seronegative.

V usage is TRBV6-5 and J usage is TRBJ1-1, with 7 bases aligning to TRBD1. The CDR3 is 15 amino acids. With V trimmed by 2 bases and J by 5 bases, 8 bases remained unmatched. The germline V gene encodes CDR1 MNHEY and CDR2 SVGAGI. The CDR3 DNA reads TGTGCCAGCAGTTACGGGCTAGGGGGCCGGACTGAAGCTTTCTTT. It translates to CASSYGLGGRTEAFF.

CDR3 DNA sequence: TGCGCCAGCAGCGAATACCAGACTAGCGGGATCCTCTACAATGAGCAGTTCTTC. Translated, it gives CASSEYQTSGILYNEQFF. J is TRBJ2-1 and V is TRBV10-2; 11 bases align to TRBD2. V lost 6 bases to trimming and J lost 3 bases; unmatched junction nucleotides: 13. Germline loops: CDR1 WSHSY, CDR2 SAAADI. The CDR3 is 18 residues long.

This clone was detected a few times. The chain recombines TRBV19 with TRBJ2-5; 7 bases are shared with TRBD2. Germline V gene data show CDR1 as LNHDA and CDR2 as SQIVND (reference sequence). The junction had 11 bases not matched to a gene; V was cut back by 6 bases and J by 4 bases. This CDR3 is 15 amino acids long. CDR3 coding DNA: TGTGCCAGTAGCGGGCAGCGGGGACCTGGAGAGACCCAGTACTTC. It yields the protein CASSGQRGPGETQYF.

The V and J genes are TRBV4-1 and TRBJ2-7; maybe TRBD2 (6 bases). Germline assignment: CDR1 MGHRA and CDR2 YSYEKL. The V end lost 4 bases, the J end lost 4 bases, and 14 bases lay between the germline ends. The length of the CDR3 is 14 residues. The CDR3 loop is CASSPGAGPYEQYF. The DNA of the CDR3 is TGCGCCAGCAGCCCCGGGGCGGGGCCATACGAGCAGTACTTC.

The CDR3 coding sequence is TGTGCCAGCAGTGCACCGCGAAGACAGGGTGGCACTGAAGCTTTCTTT. This gives the protein CASSAPRRQGGTEAFF. The chain uses TRBV6-1 and TRBJ1-1; 7 positions agree with TRBD1. Germline-derived CDR1 and CDR2 are MNHNS and SASEGT. After removal of 4 bases from V and 4 bases from J, the junction contained 12 bases not matched to a gene. The CDR3 contains 16 residues.

The rearrangement links TRBV6-5 to TRBJ2-7, with TRBD2 identical over 7 bases. The germline CDR1 and CDR2 sequences are MNHEY and SVGAGI. Unmatched junction bases numbered 7, after V lost 5 bases and J lost 6 bases. The CDR3 is made up of 13 amino acids. Here the CDR3 reads CASSELALREQYF. DNA for the CDR3: TGTGCCAGCAGTGAACTAGCGCTTCGCGAGCAGTACTTC.

The chain uses TRBV2 and TRBJ2-7; TRBD1 might be the D (6 bases). The ends were cut back, 6 bases at V and 0 bases at J, with 9 bases in the middle. CDR3 length: 13 amino acids. Germline assignment: CDR1 SNHLY and CDR2 FYNNEI. As DNA, the CDR3 is TGTGCCAGCAGGGACAGTCTCTCCTACGAGCAGTACTTC. Amino acids: CASRDSLSYEQYF.

The chain couples TRBV11-2 to TRBJ1-1; maybe TRBD1 (5 bases). Germline values: CDR1 SGHAT, CDR2 FQNNGV. This CDR3 is 14 amino acids long. Trimming shortened V by 7 bases and J by 0 bases, and 12 bases separated the two germline ends. DNA of the CDR3: TGTGCCAGCACCTTGGGGCACCTGAACACTGAAGCTTTCTTT. It codes for CASTLGHLNTEAFF.

This chain uses TRBV19 with TRBJ1-2; 7 positions agree with TRBD1. The trim removed 10 bases at V and 2 bases at J, leaving 13 bases unmatched. The germline V gene has CDR1 LNHDA and CDR2 SQIVND (reference sequence). This CDR3 is 15 amino acids long. The CDR3 spells CATQSTGTVNYGYTF. The CDR3 nucleotides read TGTGCCACGCAATCAACCGGGACAGTGAACTATGGCTACACCTTC.

This chain uses TRBV19 with TRBJ1-2; D call uncertain. This CDR3 is 11 amino acids long. With 8 bases removed from V and 6 bases from J, the gap between germline ends came to 10 bases. CDR1 is LNHDA, CDR2 SQIVND, per germline (reference sequence). The CDR3 DNA reads as TGTGCCAGTCACCGAGGTGATGGCTACACCTTC. As protein: CASHRGDGYTF.

This chain links TRBV27 with TRBJ2-5, with D maybe TRBD1 (6 bases). The germline V and J ends were trimmed by 6 bases and 7 bases, with 9 bases remaining between them. The germline CDR1 and CDR2 sequences are MNHEY and SMNVEV (reference sequence). The CDR3 is 11 amino acids. The CDR3 region has the DNA TGTGCCAGCAGCCTAGGGGGGACCCAGTACTTC. Its translation: CASSLGGTQYF.

The chain has TRBV4-2 and TRBJ2-7, with D hard to call. Between the trimmed V and J ends, which lost 4 bases and 3 bases, there was a span of 13 bases. CDR1 is LGHNA and CDR2 is YNFKEQ in the germline V gene. The CDR3 is 14 amino acids. The CDR3 protein is CASSLDTKGYEQYF. Written as DNA, the CDR3 is TGTGCCAGCAGCCTCGACACGAAAGGCTACGAGCAGTACTTC.

The chain joins TRBV9 to TRBJ2-3; 9 bases line up with TRBD2. CDR3 length equals 15 residues. Looked up from germline, CDR1 is SGDLS and CDR2 is YYNGEE. The ends lost 7 bases at V and 0 bases at J; junction bases unmatched: 6. This CDR3 reads CASGSSGRSTDTQYF. DNA for the CDR3: TGTGCCAGCGGGTCCAGCGGGAGGAGCACAGATACGCAGTATTTT.

This sequence joins TRBV7-9 and TRBJ2-1; 7 bases fit TRBD1. The CDR3 length is 14 residues. V trimming: 1 base; J trimming: 9 bases; junction bases outside the gene matches: 6. The germline V gene has CDR1 SEHNR and CDR2 FQNEAQ (reference sequence). The CDR3 sequence is CASSLVGAGGEQFF. In DNA, the CDR3 is TGTGCCAGCAGCTTAGTTGGGGCAGGGGGTGAGCAGTTCTTC.